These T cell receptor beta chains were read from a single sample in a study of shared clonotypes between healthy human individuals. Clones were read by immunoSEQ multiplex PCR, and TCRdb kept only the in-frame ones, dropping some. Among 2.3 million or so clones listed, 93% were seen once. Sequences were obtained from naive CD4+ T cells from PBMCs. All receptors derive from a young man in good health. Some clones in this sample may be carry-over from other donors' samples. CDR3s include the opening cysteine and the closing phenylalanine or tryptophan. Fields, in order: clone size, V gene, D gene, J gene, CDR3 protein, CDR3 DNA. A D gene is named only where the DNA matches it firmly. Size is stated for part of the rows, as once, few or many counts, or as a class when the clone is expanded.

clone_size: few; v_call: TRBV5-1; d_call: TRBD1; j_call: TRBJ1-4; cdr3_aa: CASSLGQGEKLFF; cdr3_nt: TGCGCCAGCAGCTTGGGACAGGGAGAAAAACTGTTTTTT
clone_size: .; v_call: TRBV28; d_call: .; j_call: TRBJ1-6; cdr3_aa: CASQTRSSNSPLHF; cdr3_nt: TGTGCCAGCCAAACGAGGTCCTCAAATTCACCCCTCCACTTT
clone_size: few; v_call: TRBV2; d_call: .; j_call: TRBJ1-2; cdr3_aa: CASSPGLGWGYGYTF; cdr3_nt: TGTGCCAGTAGCCCCGGGTTGGGTTGGGGCTATGGCTACACCTTC
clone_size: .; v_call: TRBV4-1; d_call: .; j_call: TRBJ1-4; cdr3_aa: CASSVEEKLFF; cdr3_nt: TGCGCCAGCAGCGTGGAGGAAAAACTGTTTTTT
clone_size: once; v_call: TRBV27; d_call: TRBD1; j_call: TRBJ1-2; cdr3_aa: CASSTYRGKGYGYTF; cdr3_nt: TGTGCCAGCAGTACGTACAGGGGCAAGGGCTATGGCTACACCTTC
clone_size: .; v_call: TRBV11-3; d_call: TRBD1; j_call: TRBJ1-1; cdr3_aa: CASSFGTGVTEAFF; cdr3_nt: TGTGCCAGCAGCTTTGGGACAGGGGTCACTGAAGCTTTCTTT
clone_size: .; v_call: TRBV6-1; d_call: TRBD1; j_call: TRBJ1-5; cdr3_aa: CASSEGAGGSGYQPQHF; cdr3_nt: TGTGCCAGCAGTGAAGGGGCAGGGGGCTCCGGCTATCAGCCCCAGCATTTT
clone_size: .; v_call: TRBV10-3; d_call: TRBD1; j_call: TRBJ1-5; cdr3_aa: CAISESRDRDSNQPQHF; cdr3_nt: TGTGCCATCAGTGAGTCGAGGGACAGGGATAGCAATCAGCCCCAGCATTTT
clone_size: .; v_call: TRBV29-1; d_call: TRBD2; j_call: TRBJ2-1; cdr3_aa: CSARGGPSSYNEQFF; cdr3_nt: TGCAGCGCGCGGGGGGGACCTAGCTCCTACAATGAGCAGTTCTTC
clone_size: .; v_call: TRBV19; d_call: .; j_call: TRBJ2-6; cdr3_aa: CASSMWNRAKSGANVLTF; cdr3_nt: TGTGCCAGTAGTATGTGGAACAGGGCCAAGTCTGGGGCCAACGTCCTGACTTTC
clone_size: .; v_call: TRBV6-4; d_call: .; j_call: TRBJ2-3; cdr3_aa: CASREMTYSGSTDTQYF; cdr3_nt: TGTGCCAGCAGGGAGATGACATATAGCGGCAGCACAGATACGCAGTATTTT
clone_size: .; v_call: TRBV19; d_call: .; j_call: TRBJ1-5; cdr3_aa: CASSIGAGSQPQHF; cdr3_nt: TGTGCCAGTAGTATAGGGGCAGGGAGTCAGCCCCAGCATTTT
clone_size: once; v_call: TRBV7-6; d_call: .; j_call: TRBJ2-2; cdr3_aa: CASSTRVQSTGELFF; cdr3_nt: TGTGCCAGCAGCACCAGGGTTCAGAGCACCGGGGAGCTGTTTTTT
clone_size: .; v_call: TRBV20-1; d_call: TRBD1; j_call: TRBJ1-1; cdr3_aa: CSAEQGGEAFF; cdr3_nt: TGCAGTGCGGAACAGGGGGGTGAAGCTTTCTTT
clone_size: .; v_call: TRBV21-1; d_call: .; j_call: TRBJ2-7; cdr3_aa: CASFPGTSGRAESYEQYF; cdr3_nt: TGTGCCAGCTTTCCCGGGACTAGCGGGAGGGCAGAGTCCTACGAGCAGTACTTC
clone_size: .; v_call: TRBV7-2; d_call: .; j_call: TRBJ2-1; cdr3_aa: CASSLLHLNEQFF; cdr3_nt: TGTGCCAGCAGCTTATTACATCTTAATGAGCAGTTCTTC
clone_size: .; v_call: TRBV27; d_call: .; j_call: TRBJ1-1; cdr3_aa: CASSLFVRTEAFF; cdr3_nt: TGTGCCAGCAGTTTATTTGTCCGTACTGAAGCTTTCTTT
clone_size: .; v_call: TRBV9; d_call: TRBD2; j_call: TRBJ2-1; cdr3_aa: CASSPTGLAGWNEQFF; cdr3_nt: TGTGCCAGCAGTCCGACGGGACTAGCGGGGTGGAATGAGCAGTTCTTC
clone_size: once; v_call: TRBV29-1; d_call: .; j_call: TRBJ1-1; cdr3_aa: CSVFQGATEAFF; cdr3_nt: TGCAGCGTTTTCCAAGGGGCCACTGAAGCTTTCTTT
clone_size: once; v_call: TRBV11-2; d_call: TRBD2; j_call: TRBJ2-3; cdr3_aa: CASSRLAGLDNTDTQYF; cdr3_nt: TGTGCCAGCAGCAGACTAGCGGGCCTAGACAACACAGATACGCAGTATTTT
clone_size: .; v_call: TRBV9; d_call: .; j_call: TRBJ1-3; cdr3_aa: CASSAISGNTIYF; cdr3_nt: TGTGCCAGCAGTGCAATCTCCGGAAACACCATATATTTT
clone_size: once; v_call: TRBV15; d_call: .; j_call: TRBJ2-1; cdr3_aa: CATSREGSAYNEQFF; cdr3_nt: TGTGCCACCAGCAGAGAGGGCAGCGCCTACAATGAGCAGTTCTTC
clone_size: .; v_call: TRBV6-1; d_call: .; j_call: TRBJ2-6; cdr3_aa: CASSGTFSGANVLTF; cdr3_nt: TGTGCCAGCAGTGGCACATTCTCTGGGGCCAACGTCCTGACTTTC
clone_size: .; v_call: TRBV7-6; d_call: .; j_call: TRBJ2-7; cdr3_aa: CASSLSYEQYF; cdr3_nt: TGTGCCAGCAGCCTCTCCTACGAGCAGTACTTC
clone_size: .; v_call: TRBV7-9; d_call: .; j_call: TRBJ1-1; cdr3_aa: CASGSQAEAFF; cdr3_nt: TGTGCCAGCGGGAGTCAAGCCGAAGCTTTCTTT
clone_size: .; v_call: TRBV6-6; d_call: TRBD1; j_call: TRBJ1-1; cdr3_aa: CASRLQGQNTEAFF; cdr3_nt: TGTGCCAGCAGGTTACAGGGGCAGAACACTGAAGCTTTCTTT
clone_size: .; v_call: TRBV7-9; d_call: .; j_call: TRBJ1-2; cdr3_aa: CASSFTDDYGYTF; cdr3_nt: TGTGCCAGCAGCTTTACAGATGACTATGGCTACACCTTC
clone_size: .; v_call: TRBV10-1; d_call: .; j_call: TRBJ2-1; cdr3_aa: CASSESRSSDEQFF; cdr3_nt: TGCGCCAGCAGTGAGTCGCGAAGCTCTGATGAGCAGTTCTTC
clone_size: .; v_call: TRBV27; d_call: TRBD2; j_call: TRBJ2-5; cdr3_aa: CASSAHAGVSQETQYF; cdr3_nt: TGTGCCAGCAGTGCTCATGCGGGAGTGTCACAAGAGACCCAGTACTTC
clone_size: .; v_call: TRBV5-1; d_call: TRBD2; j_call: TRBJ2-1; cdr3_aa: CASSLGRDSGREFF; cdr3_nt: TGCGCCAGCAGCTTGGGGAGGGATAGCGGGAGAGAGTTCTTC
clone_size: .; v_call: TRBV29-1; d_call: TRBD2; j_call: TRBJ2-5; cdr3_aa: CSGEGAWETQYF; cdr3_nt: TGCAGCGGGGAGGGAGCCTGGGAGACCCAGTACTTC
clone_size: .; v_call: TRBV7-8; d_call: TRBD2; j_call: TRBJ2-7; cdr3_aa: CATGLALGASYEQYF; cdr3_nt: TGTGCCACGGGACTAGCCCTAGGAGCCTCCTACGAGCAGTACTTC
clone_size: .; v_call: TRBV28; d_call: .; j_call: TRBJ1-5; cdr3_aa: CASNSPGQRGPQHF; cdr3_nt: TGTGCCAGCAACTCTCCGGGACAACGAGGACCCCAGCATTTT
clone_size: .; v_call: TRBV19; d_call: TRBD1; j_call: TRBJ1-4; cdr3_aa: CASSILGDRDEKLFF; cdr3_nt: TGTGCCAGTAGTATTTTGGGGGACAGGGACGAAAAACTGTTTTTT
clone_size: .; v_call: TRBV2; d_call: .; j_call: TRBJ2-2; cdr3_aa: CASTPNPTNTGELFF; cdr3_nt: TGTGCCAGCACACCGAATCCGACAAACACCGGGGAGCTGTTTTTT
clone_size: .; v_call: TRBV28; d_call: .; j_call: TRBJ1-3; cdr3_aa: CASSRGRVSGNTIYF; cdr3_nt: TGTGCCAGCAGTCGCGGGCGCGTCTCTGGAAACACCATATATTTT
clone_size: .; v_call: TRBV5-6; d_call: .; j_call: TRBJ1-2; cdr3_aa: CASSSFWEDGYTF; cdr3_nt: TGTGCCAGCAGTTCCTTTTGGGAGGATGGCTACACCTTC
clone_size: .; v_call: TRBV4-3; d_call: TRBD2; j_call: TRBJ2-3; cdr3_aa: CASSRGDAAGGSTDTQYF; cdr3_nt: TGCGCCAGCAGCCGAGGGGACGCAGCGGGGGGGAGCACAGATACGCAGTATTTT
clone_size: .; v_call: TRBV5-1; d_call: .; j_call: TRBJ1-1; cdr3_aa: CASSDQQLGNTEAFF; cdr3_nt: TGCGCCAGCAGCGACCAACAGTTAGGAAACACTGAAGCTTTCTTT
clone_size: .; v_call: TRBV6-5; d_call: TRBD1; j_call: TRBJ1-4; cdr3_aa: CASRSRGANEKLFF; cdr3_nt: TGTGCCAGCAGGTCCAGGGGGGCTAATGAAAAACTGTTTTTT
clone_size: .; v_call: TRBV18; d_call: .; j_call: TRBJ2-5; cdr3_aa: CASSPRRGRETQYF; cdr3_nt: TGTGCCAGCTCACCACGGCGGGGTCGGGAGACCCAGTACTTC
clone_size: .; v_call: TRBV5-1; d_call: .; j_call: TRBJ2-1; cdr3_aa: CASSPSYARVWNEQFF; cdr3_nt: TGCGCCAGCAGCCCCTCCTACGCTCGAGTATGGAATGAGCAGTTCTTC
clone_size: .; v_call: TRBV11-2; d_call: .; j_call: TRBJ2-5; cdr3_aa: CASSLGWETQYF; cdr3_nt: TGTGCCAGCAGCTTAGGCTGGGAGACCCAGTACTTC
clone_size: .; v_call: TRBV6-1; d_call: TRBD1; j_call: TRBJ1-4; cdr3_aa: CASCGTGFEKLFF; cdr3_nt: TGTGCCAGTTGCGGGACAGGTTTTGAAAAACTGTTTTTT
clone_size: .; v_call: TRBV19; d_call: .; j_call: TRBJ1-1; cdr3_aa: CASNSIMNTEAFF; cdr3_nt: TGTGCCAGTAATAGTATCATGAACACTGAAGCTTTCTTT
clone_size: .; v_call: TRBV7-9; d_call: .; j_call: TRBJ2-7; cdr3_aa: CASSFVGADEQYF; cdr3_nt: TGTGCCAGCAGCTTCGTGGGGGCAGACGAGCAGTACTTC
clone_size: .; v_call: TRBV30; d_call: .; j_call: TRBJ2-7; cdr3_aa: CAWNGEDSNYEQYF; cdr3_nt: TGTGCCTGGAACGGTGAGGACTCGAACTACGAGCAGTACTTC
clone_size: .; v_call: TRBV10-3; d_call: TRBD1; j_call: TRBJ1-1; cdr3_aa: CAISESWAGGVPEAFF; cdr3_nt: TGTGCCATCAGTGAGTCATGGGCAGGGGGGGTCCCTGAAGCTTTCTTT